Presented here are 23 T cell receptor beta chains from one specimen sequenced in a study of molecular identifiers for immune sequencing clone quantification. One entry per CDR3 protein, called by TCRdb with MiXCR from the PCR reads. Of under 600,000 distinct CDR3 sequences in the sample, over 20% were seen once. Sample: naive CD8+ T cells from blood, with Jurkat cell RNA spiked in. Subset reported: FACS-sorted CD8+CD4-CCR7+CD45RA+ naive T cells. The source is a human donor in good health. Some libraries in this study had Jurkat cell RNA spiked in.

Concerning this clonotype itself: At one end, the junction sequence differs from germline, possibly due to a read error. The genes are TRBV7-7 and TRBJ2-1, with D uncertain. This CDR3 spans 15 amino acids. Germline CDR1 is SSHAT and CDR2 is FNYEAQ (reference sequence). Here the CDR3 DNA reads TGTGCTAGCAGCGTCAGCCCTAGCTCCTACAATGAGCAGTTCTTC. It encodes CASSVSPSSYNEQFF. The whole variable domain, remainder taken from reference TRBV7-7 and TRBJ2-1, is GAGVSQSPRYKVTKRGQDVTLRCDPISSHATLYWYQQALGQGPEFLTYFNYEAQPDKSGLPSDRFSAERPEGSISTLTIQRTEQRDSAMYRCASSVSPSSYNEQFFGPGTRLTVL.

This clonotype was found a few times. V gene TRBV19 combines with J gene TRBJ1-5; TRBD1 is a possible D gene (5 bases). Deletions cut 4 bases from V and 0 bases from J, with 13 bases between. The germline CDR1 and CDR2 sequences are LNHDA and SQIVND (reference sequence). This CDR3 has 16 amino acids. CDR3 in DNA: TGTGCCAGTAGTACCCTGGGGGGTTATAGCAATCAGCCCCAGCATTTT. It codes for CASSTLGGYSNQPQHF.

This clonotype occurred a few times. This chain links TRBV19 with TRBJ2-3; tentative D call: TRBD2 (6 bases). CDR1 is LNHDA, CDR2 SQIVND, per germline (reference sequence). The V end was cut by 5 bases, the J end by 5 bases, with 14 bases between. This CDR3 has 14 amino acids. CDR3 in DNA: TGTGCCAGTAGTCCAGATGGAGGGATAGATACGCAGTATTTT. It codes for CASSPDGGIDTQYF.

This clonotype was observed at least ten times. The chain recombines TRBV4-1 with TRBJ2-7; a possible D gene is TRBD1 (6 bases). In germline, CDR1 is MGHRA, CDR2 YSYEKL. The CDR3 runs 15 residues. V shed 1 base and J shed 5 bases, with 15 bases lying between them. In DNA form, the CDR3 reads TGCGCCAGCAGCCAAGTTGCAGGGGTCGACCACGAGCAGTACTTC. This sequence encodes CASSQVAGVDHEQYF.

This clonotype was observed many times. V gene TRBV27 combines with J gene TRBJ2-2; D unclear. The CDR3 spans 13 residues. V was cut by 5 bases and J by 0 bases, with 4 bases left in between. Germline loops: CDR1 MNHEY, CDR2 SMNVEV (reference sequence). CDR3 protein: CASSISNTGELFF. Written as DNA, the CDR3 is TGTGCCAGCAGTATTTCGAACACCGGGGAGCTGTTTTTT.

The chain employs TRBV3-1 and TRBJ2-3; D remains ambiguous. V lost 0 bases and J 0 bases, leaving 16 bases between the germline ends. This CDR3 has 18 amino acids. Germline loops: CDR1 LGHDT, CDR2 YNNKEL (reference sequence). CDR3 sequence: CASSQEELLGKSTDTQYF. The CDR3 nucleotides read TGTGCCAGCAGCCAAGAAGAACTCCTAGGGAAGAGCACAGATACGCAGTATTTT.

This clonotype came up many times. The V call is TRBV7-9, the J call TRBJ2-6, with D unclear. Germline lookup yields CDR1 SEHNR and CDR2 FQNEAQ (reference sequence). The germline V and J ends were trimmed by 3 bases and 1 base, with 7 bases remaining between them. The CDR3 consists of 15 residues. The CDR3 is CASSFIESGANVLTF. The DNA for the CDR3 is TGTGCCAGCAGCTTTATTGAGTCTGGGGCCAACGTCCTGACTTTC.

This clonotype was seen a handful of times. The rearrangement uses TRBV27 and TRBJ2-7; D may be TRBD1 or TRBD2 (5 bases each). The length of the CDR3 is 15 residues. In germline, CDR1 is MNHEY, CDR2 SMNVEV (reference sequence). The V end lost 7 bases, the J end lost 0 bases, and 16 bases lay between the germline ends. In DNA, the CDR3 is TGTGCCAGCAAACCGGGACCGAGTCTCTCCTACGAGCAGTACTTC. Protein product: CASKPGPSLSYEQYF.

As regards this clonotype: Because the CDR3 is missing its conserved closing phenylalanine or tryptophan, this is likely a read error. The chain combines TRBV6-2 or TRBV6-3 with TRBJ2-3; 14 nucleotides match TRBD2. This CDR3 is built from 17 residues. Trimming at V came to 2 bases and at J to 4 bases, leaving 5 bases not matched to a gene. The germline V gene has CDR1 MNHEY and CDR2 SVGEGT. The CDR3 sequence: CASSYPPGLAGADTQYS. DNA of the CDR3: TGTGCCAGCAGTTACCCGCCGGGACTAGCGGGAGCAGATACGCAGTATTCT.

As regards this clonotype: With a much larger clone just one base away, this may be a read error. The rearrangement links TRBV5-5 to TRBJ2-3; D not certain. Germline assignment: CDR1 SGHKS and CDR2 YYEKEE (reference sequence). Trimming shortened V by 4 bases and J by 1 base, and 16 bases separated the two germline ends. CDR3 length: 16 amino acids. The CDR3: CASSHFFDGGTDTQYF. The DNA of the CDR3 is TGTGCCAGCAGCCACTTTTTCGATGGGGGCACAGATACGCAGTATTTT.

The rearrangement links TRBV9 to TRBJ2-1; TRBD1 matches at 10 bases. J gave up 8 bases and V 0 bases, and 8 bases lay outside the gene matches. In germline, CDR1 is SGDLS, CDR2 YYNGEE. This CDR3 contains 16 residues. CDR3 sequence (DNA): TGTGCCAGCAGCGTAGGACTTAGGGGGACAGGGGATGAGCAGTTCTTC. It codes for CASSVGLRGTGDEQFF.

This clonotype was counted many times. The chain is built from TRBV9 and TRBJ1-5; D is unclear. Per the germline V gene, CDR1 is SGDLS and CDR2 is YYNGEE. The length of the CDR3 is 14 residues. The V gene lost 4 bases and the J gene lost 7 bases, with 15 bases spanning the gap. Here the CDR3 DNA reads TGTGCCAGCAGCCGCGGGAGCGGTGAACAGCCCCAGCATTTT. Protein sequence: CASSRGSGEQPQHF.

Ten or more counts support this clonotype. The rearrangement links TRBV7-6 to TRBJ2-3; the D is unclear. Germline lookup yields CDR1 SGHVS and CDR2 FNYEAQ. Between the trimmed V and J ends, which lost 0 bases and 3 bases, there was a span of 1 base. The CDR3 totals 12 residues. CDR3 bases: TGTGCCAGCAGCTTAGCAACAGATACGCAGTATTTT. Protein product: CASSLATDTQYF.

Remarks on this clonotype: The junction does not match germline at one end; this may be a read error. The chain recombines TRBV28 with TRBJ2-7, with unresolved D. Germline CDR1 and CDR2: MDHEN and SYDVKM. The CDR3 is 13 residues long. The CDR3 region has the DNA TGTGCCAGCAGTCCCAGTGGCTCCTGCGAGCAGTACTTC. Amino acids: CASSPSGSCEQYF.

This clonotype was counted ten times or more. The genes are TRBV12-3 or TRBV12-4 and TRBJ2-7, with 9 bases identical to TRBD1. Trimming took 6 bases from V and 6 from J; bases not matched to a gene: 9. CDR3 length equals 14 residues. This CDR3 is CASSPPGQGTEQYF. The CDR3 DNA reads as TGTGCCAGCAGCCCCCCAGGACAGGGGACCGAGCAGTACTTC.

The rearrangement uses TRBV12-3 or TRBV12-4 and TRBJ2-2; no clear D gene. With 2 bases removed from V and 4 bases from J, the gap between germline ends came to 11 bases. The CDR3 sequence is 15 residues long. CDR3 DNA sequence: TGTGCCAGCAGTTTATACAGTCGGAGCACCGGGGAGCTGTTTTTT. Residues: CASSLYSRSTGELFF.

The chain is built from TRBV7-2 and TRBJ2-7; either TRBD1 or TRBD2 may supply D (5 bases each). Germline assignment: CDR1 SGHTA and CDR2 FQGNSA. The CDR3 length is 19 residues. Trimming took off 1 base at V and 0 bases at J, with 22 bases between the two ends. CDR3 coding DNA: TGTGCCAGCAGCTTAGGGGAGAAAGCCGGGACCGGCCTCTCCTACGAGCAGTACTTC. It translates to CASSLGEKAGTGLSYEQYF.

There are many counts of this clonotype. The chain joins TRBV6-1 to TRBJ1-5; D not resolved. Trimming stripped 1 base from V and 4 bases from J, with 11 bases between. The germline gives CDR1 MNHNS, CDR2 SASEGT. The CDR3 runs to 15 residues. The CDR3 DNA reads as TGTGCCAGCAGTGAAGTCAGCAGACCGAATCAGCCCCAGCATTTT. Its translation is CASSEVSRPNQPQHF.

The table lists this clonotype with a few counts. This sequence joins TRBV28 and TRBJ1-1, with D perhaps matching TRBD1 (5 bases). V was clipped by 5 bases and J by 2 bases, with 12 bases between them. Per the germline V gene, CDR1 is MDHEN and CDR2 is SYDVKM. The CDR3 sequence is 14 residues long. The CDR3: CASSERGVNTEAFF. The DNA of the CDR3 is TGTGCCAGCAGTGAGAGGGGCGTAAACACTGAAGCTTTCTTT.

This clonotype was seen a handful of times. The chain employs TRBV6-6 and TRBJ1-5; 8 positions agree with TRBD1. J lost 6 bases, V lost 0 bases, and 13 bases had no gene match. CDR1 and CDR2 from the germline V gene are MNHNY and SVGAGI (reference sequence). The CDR3 has 18 amino acids. As DNA, the CDR3 is TGTGCCAGCAGTTACTCGAATGTGGACAGGGAATTTGCTCAGCCCCAGCATTTT. Protein sequence: CASSYSNVDREFAQPQHF.

This clonotype was seen more than once but under ten times. The gene calls are TRBV4-3 and TRBJ2-2; D is possibly TRBD1 (6 bases). The V gene's germline CDR1 is LGHNA and CDR2 YSLEER. With 3 bases removed from V and 0 bases from J, the gap between germline ends came to 8 bases. The CDR3 runs 15 residues. The CDR3 region has the DNA TGCGCCAGCAGCCAGGGGGCGCCGAACACCGGGGAGCTGTTTTTT. It codes for CASSQGAPNTGELFF.

At least ten counts were recorded for this clonotype. The chain couples TRBV7-9 to TRBJ2-7; D possibly corresponds to TRBD2 (6 bases). Looked up from germline, CDR1 is SEHNR and CDR2 is FQNEAQ (reference sequence). The V gene lost 4 bases and the J gene lost 0 bases, with 10 bases spanning the gap. This CDR3 comprises 14 residues. The CDR3 bases are TGTGCCAGCAGCTGGGACTCCAGCTCCTACGAGCAGTACTTC. This encodes CASSWDSSSYEQYF.

This clonotype occurred a few times. A much larger clone lies one base from this, so it may be a read error. CDR3: CASTKRINGDTDTQYF. The CDR3 DNA follows: TGTGCCAGCACCAAAAGGATTAACGGGGACACAGATACGCAGTATTTT. The chain recombines TRBV12-3 or TRBV12-4 with TRBJ2-3; D is possibly TRBD2 (5 bases). Trimming removed 7 bases at V and 2 bases at J, with 19 bases between. The CDR3 runs 16 residues.